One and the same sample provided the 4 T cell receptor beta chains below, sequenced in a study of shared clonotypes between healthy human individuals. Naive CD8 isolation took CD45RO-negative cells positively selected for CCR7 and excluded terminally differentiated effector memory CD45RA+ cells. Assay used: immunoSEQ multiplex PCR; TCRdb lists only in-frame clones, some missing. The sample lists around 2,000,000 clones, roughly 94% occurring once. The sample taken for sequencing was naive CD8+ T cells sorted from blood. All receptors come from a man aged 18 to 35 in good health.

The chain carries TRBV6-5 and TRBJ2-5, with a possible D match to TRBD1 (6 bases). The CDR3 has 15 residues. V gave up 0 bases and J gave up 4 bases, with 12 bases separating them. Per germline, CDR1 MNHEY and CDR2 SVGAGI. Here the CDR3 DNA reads TGTGCCAGCAGTTACTCGGGGCAGGGGAGAGAGACCCAGTACTTC. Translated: CASSYSGQGRETQYF.

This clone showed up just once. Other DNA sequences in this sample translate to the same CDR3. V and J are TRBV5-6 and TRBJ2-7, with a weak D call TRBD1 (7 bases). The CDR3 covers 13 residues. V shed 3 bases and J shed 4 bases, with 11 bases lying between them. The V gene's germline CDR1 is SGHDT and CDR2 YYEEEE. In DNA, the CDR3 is TGTGCCAGCAGCTGGGGGGACAGTTACGAGCAGTACTTC. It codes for CASSWGDSYEQYF. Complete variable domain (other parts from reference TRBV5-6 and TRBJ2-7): DAGVTQSPTHLIKTRGQQVTLRCSPKSGHDTVSWYQQALGQGPQFIFQYYEEEERQRGNFPDRFSGHQFPNYSSELNVNALLLGDSALYLCASSWGDSYEQYFGPGTRLTVT.

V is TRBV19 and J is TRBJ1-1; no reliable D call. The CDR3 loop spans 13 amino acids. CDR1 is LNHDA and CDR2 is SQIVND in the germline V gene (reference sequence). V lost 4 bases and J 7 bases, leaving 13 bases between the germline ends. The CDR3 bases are TGTGCCAGTAGTACCCTAAGGGTTGATGAAGCTTTCTTT. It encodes CASSTLRVDEAFF.

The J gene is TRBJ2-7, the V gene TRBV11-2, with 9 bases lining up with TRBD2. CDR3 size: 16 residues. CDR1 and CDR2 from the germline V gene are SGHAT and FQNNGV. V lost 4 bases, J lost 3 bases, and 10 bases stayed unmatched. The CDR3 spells CASSSTQLAGHYEQYF. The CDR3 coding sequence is TGTGCCAGCAGCTCCACACAACTAGCGGGCCACTACGAGCAGTACTTC.